This T cell receptor beta chain is from a study of blood T cell repertoires in COVID-19. Overall study: COVID-19 samples collected from the United States, Italy and Spain covered acute and convalescent phases. PBMCs, B-cell-depleted T cells, or T cells provided the cDNA or gDNA that made up the material.

CDR3 length equals 14 residues. Trimming pared 3 bases from V and 8 bases from J, leaving 16 bases between. The germline gives CDR1 LNHDA, CDR2 SQIVND (reference sequence). Membership in each cohort depended on participant-reported clinical history. TCRdb keeps only in-frame clones here, not all; method: immunoSEQ multiplex PCR. Of 200,000 to 250,000 clones in the sample, roughly 84% were seen once. The sequencing sample was made of PBMCs or T cells enriched from blood (not recorded which). This rearrangement joins TRBV19 to TRBJ1-2, with D maybe TRBD1 (5 bases). The sequence derives from a woman aged 40 to 50 who had recovered from COVID-19. CDR3 nucleotides: TGTGCCAGTAGTATGATGGCAGGGTCGAGGGGCTACACCTTC. As protein: CASSMMAGSRGYTF.